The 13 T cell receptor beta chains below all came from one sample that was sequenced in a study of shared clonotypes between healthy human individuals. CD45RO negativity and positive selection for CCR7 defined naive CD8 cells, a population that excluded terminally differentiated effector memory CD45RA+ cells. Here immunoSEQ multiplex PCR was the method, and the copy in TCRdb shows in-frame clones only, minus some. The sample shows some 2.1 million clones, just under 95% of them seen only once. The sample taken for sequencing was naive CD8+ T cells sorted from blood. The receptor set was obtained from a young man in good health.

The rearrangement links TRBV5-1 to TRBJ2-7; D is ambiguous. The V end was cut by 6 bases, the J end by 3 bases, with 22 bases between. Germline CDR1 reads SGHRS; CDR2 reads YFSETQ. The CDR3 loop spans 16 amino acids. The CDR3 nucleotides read TGCGCCAGCAACCCATATTCTGGGGTACCTCACTACGAGCAGTACTTC. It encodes CASNPYSGVPHYEQYF.

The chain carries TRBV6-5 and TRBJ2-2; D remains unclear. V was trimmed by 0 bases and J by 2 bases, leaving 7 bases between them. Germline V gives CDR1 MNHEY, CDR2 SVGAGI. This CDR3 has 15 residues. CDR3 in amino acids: CASSYSIINTGELFF. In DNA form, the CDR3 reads TGTGCCAGCAGTTACTCGATAATCAACACCGGGGAGCTGTTTTTT.

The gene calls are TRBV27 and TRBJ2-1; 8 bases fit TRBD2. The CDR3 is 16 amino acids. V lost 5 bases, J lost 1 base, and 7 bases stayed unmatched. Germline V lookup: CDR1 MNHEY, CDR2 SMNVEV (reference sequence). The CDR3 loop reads CASSHQAGESYNEQFF. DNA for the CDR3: TGTGCCAGCAGTCACCAAGCGGGAGAATCCTACAATGAGCAGTTCTTC.

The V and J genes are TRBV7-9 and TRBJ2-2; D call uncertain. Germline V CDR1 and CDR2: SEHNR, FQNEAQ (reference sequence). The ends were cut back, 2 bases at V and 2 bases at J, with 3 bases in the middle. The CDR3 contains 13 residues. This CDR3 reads CASSLNNTGELFF. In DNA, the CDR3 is TGTGCCAGCAGCTTAAATAACACCGGGGAGCTGTTTTTT. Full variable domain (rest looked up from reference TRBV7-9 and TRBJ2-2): DTGVSQNPRHKITKRGQNVTFRCDPISEHNRLYWYRQTLGQGPEFLTYFQNEAQLEKSRLLSDRFSAERPKGSFSTLEIQRTEQGDSAMYLCASSLNNTGELFFGEGSRLTVL.

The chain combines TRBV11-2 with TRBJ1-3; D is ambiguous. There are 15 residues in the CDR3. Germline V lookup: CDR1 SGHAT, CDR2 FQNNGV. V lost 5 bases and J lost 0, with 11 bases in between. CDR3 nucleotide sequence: TGTGCCAGCAGCACTGACCGGAGCTCTGGAAACACCATATATTTT. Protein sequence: CASSTDRSSGNTIYF. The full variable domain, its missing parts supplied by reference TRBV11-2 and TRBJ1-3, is EAGVAQSPRYKIIEKRQSVAFWCNPISGHATLYWYQQILGQGPKLLIQFQNNGVVDDSQLPKDRFSAERLKGVDSTLKIQPAKLEDSAVYLCASSTDRSSGNTIYFGEGSWLTVV.

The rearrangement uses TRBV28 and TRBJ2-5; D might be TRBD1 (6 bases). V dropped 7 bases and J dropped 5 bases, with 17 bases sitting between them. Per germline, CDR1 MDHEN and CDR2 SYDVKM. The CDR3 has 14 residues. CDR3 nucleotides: TGTGCCAGCAACTCCAGGGGACGGATGGAGACCCAGTACTTC. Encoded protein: CASNSRGRMETQYF.

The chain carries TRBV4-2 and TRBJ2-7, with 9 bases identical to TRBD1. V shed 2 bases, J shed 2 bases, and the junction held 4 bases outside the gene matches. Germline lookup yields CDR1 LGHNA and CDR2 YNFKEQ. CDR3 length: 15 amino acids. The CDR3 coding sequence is TGTGCCAGCAGCCAACTTACAGGGGGCCCCTACGAGCAGTACTTC. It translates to CASSQLTGGPYEQYF.

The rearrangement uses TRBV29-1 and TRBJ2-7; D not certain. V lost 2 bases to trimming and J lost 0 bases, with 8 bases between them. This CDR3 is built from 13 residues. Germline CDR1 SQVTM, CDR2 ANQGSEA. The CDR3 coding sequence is TGCAGCGTTGAATATGGCGGCTCCTACGAGCAGTACTTC. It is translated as CSVEYGGSYEQYF.

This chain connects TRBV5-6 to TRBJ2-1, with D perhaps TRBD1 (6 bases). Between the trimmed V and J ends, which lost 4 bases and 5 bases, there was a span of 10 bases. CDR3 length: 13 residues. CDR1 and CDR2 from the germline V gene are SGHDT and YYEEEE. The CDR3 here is CASSPDSNNEQFF. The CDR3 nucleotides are TGTGCCAGCAGCCCGGACAGCAACAATGAGCAGTTCTTC.

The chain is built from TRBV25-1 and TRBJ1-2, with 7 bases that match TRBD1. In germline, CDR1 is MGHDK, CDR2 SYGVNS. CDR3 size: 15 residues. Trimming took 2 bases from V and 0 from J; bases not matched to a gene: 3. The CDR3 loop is CASSEGQGANYGYTF. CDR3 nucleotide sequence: TGTGCCAGCAGTGAAGGCCAGGGGGCTAACTATGGCTACACCTTC.

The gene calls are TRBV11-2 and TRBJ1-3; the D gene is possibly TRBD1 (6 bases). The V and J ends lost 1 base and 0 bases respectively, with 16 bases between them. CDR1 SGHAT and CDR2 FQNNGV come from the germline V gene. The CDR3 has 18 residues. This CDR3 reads CASSLVSGATLSGNTIYF. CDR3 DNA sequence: TGTGCCAGCAGCTTAGTGTCAGGGGCTACCCTCTCTGGAAACACCATATATTTT.

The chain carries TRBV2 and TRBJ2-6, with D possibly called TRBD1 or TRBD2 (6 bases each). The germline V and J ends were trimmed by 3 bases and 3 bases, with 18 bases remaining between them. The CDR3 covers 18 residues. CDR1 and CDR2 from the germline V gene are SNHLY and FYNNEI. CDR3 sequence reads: CASSDPGAQEYGANVLTF. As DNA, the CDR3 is TGTGCCAGCAGTGACCCGGGGGCGCAGGAATATGGGGCCAACGTCCTGACTTTC.

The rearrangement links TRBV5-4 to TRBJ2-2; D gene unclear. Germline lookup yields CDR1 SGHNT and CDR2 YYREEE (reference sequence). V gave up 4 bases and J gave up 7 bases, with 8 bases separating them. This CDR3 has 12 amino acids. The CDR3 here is CASSLSSGELFF. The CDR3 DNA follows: TGTGCCAGCAGCCTTTCTAGCGGGGAGCTGTTTTTT. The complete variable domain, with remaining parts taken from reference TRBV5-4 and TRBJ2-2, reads ETGVTQSPTHLIKTRGQQVTLRCSSQSGHNTVSWYQQALGQGPQFIFQYYREEENGRGNFPPRFSGLQFPNYSSELNVNALELDDSALYLCASSLSSGELFFGEGSRLTVL.